These 20 T cell receptor beta chains were all obtained from the same sample, sequenced in a study of T-cell reconstitution after alpha-beta-depleted transplantation in children. As it was prepared, the TCRbeta library received unique molecular identifiers. Using its own MiXCR run on the PCR reads, TCRdb lists one record per CDR3 protein. The sample lists a few hundred thousand distinct CDR3 sequences, 9% to 10% occurring once. Sequences were derived from PBMCs from the stem cell graft donor, sampled from the stem cell graft. These receptor sequences come from a human donor who donated a stem cell graft to a child with SCID.

The J gene is TRBJ2-2, the V gene TRBV2, with D hard to call. The CDR3 runs 16 residues. The V gene's germline CDR1 is SNHLY and CDR2 FYNNEI. V lost 5 bases and J 5 bases, leaving 18 bases between the germline ends. The CDR3 bases are TGTGCCAGCAGTCCCGGGCCCCTGACCGCGACCGGGGAGCTGTTTTTT. This codes for CASSPGPLTATGELFF.

This clonotype was counted at least ten times. This sequence joins TRBV10-3 and TRBJ1-4; TRBD1 is a possible D gene (5 bases). Deletions cut 8 bases from V and 0 bases from J, with 16 bases between. The CDR3 covers 16 residues. The germline gives CDR1 ENHRY, CDR2 SYGVKD. CDR3 amino acids: CAISRGEDATNEKLFF. As DNA, the CDR3 is TGTGCCATCTCACGGGGCGAGGATGCAACTAATGAAAAACTGTTTTTT.

This clonotype occurred many times. V usage is TRBV28 and J usage is TRBJ1-1, with a tentative D call TRBD1 (5 bases). Trimming cost V 5 bases and J 8 bases, with 15 bases left between them. The CDR3 contains 13 residues. Germline CDR1 reads MDHEN; CDR2 reads SYDVKM. The CDR3 spells CASSPGGVPEAFF. CDR3 DNA: TGTGCCAGCAGTCCAGGAGGGGTACCAGAAGCTTTCTTT. Looking up the rest from reference TRBV28 and TRBJ1-1 gives the full variable domain: DVKVTQSSRYLVKRTGEKVFLECVQDMDHENMFWYRQDPGLGLRLIYFSYDVKMKEKGDIPEGYSVSREKKERFSLILESASTNQTSMYLCASSPGGVPEAFFGQGTRLTVV.

This clonotype was seen repeatedly, ten times or more. This chain links TRBV11-3 with TRBJ2-1; 12 bases match TRBD1. The junction had 5 bases not matched to a gene; V was cut back by 1 base and J by 7 bases. CDR1 is SGHNT and CDR2 is YENEEA in the germline V gene. The CDR3 runs to 16 residues. The CDR3 here is CASSLVGTGGENEQFF. The CDR3 DNA sequence: TGTGCCAGCAGCTTAGTAGGGACAGGGGGCGAGAATGAGCAGTTCTTC.

At least ten counts were recorded for this clonotype. The CDR3 loop is CASSQAYNEQFF. Here the CDR3 DNA reads TGTGCCAGCAGCCAGGCCTACAATGAGCAGTTCTTC. This rearrangement joins TRBV4-2 to TRBJ2-1; D is unclear. CDR1 and CDR2 (germline): LGHNA, YNFKEQ. The CDR3 spans 12 residues. The V and J ends lost 3 bases and 2 bases respectively, with 2 bases between them.

A word on this clonotype: A clone one base away is much larger, so this may be a read error. The V call is TRBV5-1, the J call TRBJ1-2; D unresolved. The CDR3 length is 13 residues. Germline CDR1 and CDR2: SGHRS and YFSETQ. The CDR3 coding sequence is TGCGCCAGCAGCTATGAGGGTTACTATGGCGACACCTTC. As protein: CASSYEGYYGDTF. The whole variable domain, filled in from reference TRBV5-1 and TRBJ1-2, reads KAGVTQTPRYLIKTRGQQVTLSCSPISGHRSVSWYQQTPGQGLQFLFEYFSETQRNKGNFPGRFSGRQFSNSRSEMNVSTLELGDSALYLCASSYEGYYGDTFGSGTRLTVV.

This clonotype was seen repeatedly, ten times or more. The chain joins TRBV6-5 to TRBJ1-2; TRBD1 agrees at 8 bases. Germline CDR1 and CDR2: MNHEY and SVGAGI. CDR3 length: 15 amino acids. V gave up 2 bases and J gave up 4 bases; unmatched junction bases: 6. The CDR3 DNA reads as TGTGCCAGCAGTTACGGGACAGGAGCCAGCTATGGCTACACCTTC. It translates to CASSYGTGASYGYTF.

This sequence joins TRBV29-1 and TRBJ2-2, with a tentative D call TRBD2 (5 bases). Germline CDR1 reads SQVTM; CDR2 reads ANQGSEA. Between the trimmed V and J ends, which lost 7 bases and 0 bases, there was a span of 9 bases. This CDR3 spans 13 amino acids. CDR3 protein: CSGTGTNTGELFF. As DNA, the CDR3 is TGCAGCGGGACCGGGACGAACACCGGGGAGCTGTTTTTT.

Ten or more counts support this clonotype. The CDR3 DNA follows: TGCGCCAGCAGCCAAGATCTAAGCGGCGGGTCACCCCTCCACTTT. Translation: CASSQDLSGGSPLHF. The chain couples TRBV4-3 to TRBJ1-6, with D hard to call. Trimming shortened V by 0 bases and J by 10 bases, and 13 bases separated the two germline ends. Germline-derived CDR1 and CDR2 are LGHNA and YSLEER. This CDR3 has 15 amino acids.

This clonotype came up many times. The chain recombines TRBV7-2 with TRBJ1-2; D unresolved. Trimming removed 2 bases from V and 4 bases from J, with 11 bases in between. The CDR3 contains 14 residues. CDR1 and CDR2 (germline): SGHTA, FQGNSA. In nucleotides, the CDR3 is TGTGCCAGCAGCTTATCGGTGTCCCTCTATGGCTACACCTTC. This codes for CASSLSVSLYGYTF.

This clonotype showed up many times. The chain carries TRBV12-3 or TRBV12-4 and TRBJ2-3, with TRBD2 identical over 12 bases. The CDR3 extends over 15 amino acids. Losses at the gene ends were 8 bases for V and 3 bases for J; bases not matched to a gene: 6. The CDR3 loop reads CASLLAGGLTDTQYF. Written as DNA, the CDR3 is TGTGCCAGCCTCCTAGCGGGGGGGCTTACAGATACGCAGTATTTT.

In this sample, this clonotype turned up many times. CDR3 sequence: CASSQEGGRVAGELFF. Here the CDR3 DNA reads TGCGCCAGCAGCCAAGAGGGGGGGCGAGTCGCCGGGGAGCTGTTTTTT. The genes are TRBV5-1 and TRBJ2-2; tentatively, D is TRBD2 (7 bases). The V end lost 4 bases, the J end lost 6 bases, and 19 bases lay between the germline ends. The CDR3 consists of 16 residues. Germline CDR1 SGHRS, CDR2 YFSETQ.

This clonotype showed up just a few times. V gene TRBV2 combines with J gene TRBJ1-5; weak D call: TRBD1 (5 bases). CDR1 is SNHLY and CDR2 is FYNNEI in the germline V gene. The CDR3 is 15 residues long. V was shortened by 5 bases and J by 10 bases, with 21 bases between the two germline ends. This CDR3 is CASSTSDSSVSPQHF. In DNA form, the CDR3 reads TGTGCCAGCAGTACCAGCGACAGCTCCGTCAGCCCCCAGCATTTT.

The table lists this clonotype with a count of one. CDR3 bases: TGTGCCAGCAGTTTCAACAGGGCGGAAGAAAAACTGTTTTTT. Translation: CASSFNRAEEKLFF. The chain uses TRBV12-3 or TRBV12-4 and TRBJ1-4, with D possibly being TRBD1 (6 bases). Trimming took 3 bases from V and 8 from J, leaving 13 bases between them. The CDR3 covers 14 residues.

The table lists this clonotype with many counts. This chain joins TRBV7-6 and TRBJ2-5; the D call may be TRBD1 or TRBD2 (5 bases each). Trimming pared 4 bases from V and 2 bases from J, leaving 11 bases between. This CDR3 comprises 14 residues. Germline V CDR1 and CDR2: SGHVS, FNYEAQ. This CDR3 is CASSWGRSQETQYF. CDR3 nucleotide sequence: TGTGCCAGCAGCTGGGGACGAAGTCAAGAGACCCAGTACTTC.

At least ten counts were recorded for this clonotype. The chain carries TRBV12-3 or TRBV12-4 and TRBJ1-1; perhaps TRBD1 as D (5 bases). The CDR3 runs 15 residues. With 3 bases removed from V and 7 bases from J, the gap between germline ends came to 18 bases. The DNA for the CDR3 is TGTGCCAGCAGTTTCCTGGAAGGGACTGCGGTTGAAGCTTTCTTT. Translating it yields CASSFLEGTAVEAFF.

This clonotype was recorded many times. The gene calls are TRBV5-1 and TRBJ1-2, with D possibly matching TRBD1 (6 bases). With 3 bases removed from V and 7 bases from J, the gap between germline ends came to 22 bases. This CDR3 comprises 16 residues. Germline CDR1 SGHRS, CDR2 YFSETQ. The CDR3 nucleotides read TGCGCCAGCAGCTCGGGGGACATCGAGGGGCTAGGTGGCTACACCTTC. Translation: CASSSGDIEGLGGYTF.

In its sample, this clonotype was seen many times. The chain has TRBV5-1 and TRBJ2-1; the D is unclear. Trimming pared 4 bases from V and 0 bases from J, leaving 23 bases between. The CDR3 runs 19 residues. The germline CDR1 and CDR2 sequences are SGHRS and YFSETQ. Here the CDR3 reads CASSDSGGPPPASYNEQFF. The CDR3 DNA follows: TGCGCCAGCAGCGACTCGGGTGGGCCACCCCCCGCCTCCTACAATGAGCAGTTCTTC.

Many counts were recorded for this clonotype. This rearrangement joins TRBV12-3 or TRBV12-4 to TRBJ2-7; D possibly corresponds to TRBD1 (6 bases). Trimming removed 4 bases from V and 7 bases from J, with 8 bases in between. The CDR3 is 11 amino acids. CDR3 region: CASSSGVEQYF. The DNA for the CDR3 is TGTGCCAGCAGTTCAGGGGTGGAGCAGTACTTC.

This clonotype was seen repeatedly, ten times or more. This chain uses TRBV20-1 with TRBJ2-2, with TRBD1 as a possible D gene (5 bases). V lost 0 bases, J lost 3 bases, and 17 bases lay in between. The CDR3 consists of 17 residues. The germline CDR1 and CDR2 sequences are DFQATT and SNEGSKA (reference sequence). The CDR3 sequence is CSARDFARAGDTGELFF. The DNA for the CDR3 is TGCAGTGCTAGAGATTTCGCCAGGGCTGGGGACACCGGGGAGCTGTTTTTT.